This T cell receptor (beta chain) emerged from a study of T cell responses to AZD1222 COVID-19 vaccine. The CDR3 contains 18 residues. Germline CDR1 is SGHRS and CDR2 is YFSETQ. V shed 2 bases and J 4 bases; nucleotides not matched to a gene: 9. Produced via immunoSEQ multiplex PCR; TCRdb's table is partial and in-frame only. The sample lists fewer than 200,000 clones; approximately 92% were seen once. The sample in question was peripheral blood, obtained on day 0 of AZD1222 vaccination. The receptor was derived from an adult in good health. The V gene is TRBV5-1, the J gene TRBJ2-6, with 10 nucleotides matching TRBD1. For the CDR3, the DNA is TGCGCCAGCAGCTTCCCCGGGACAGGGGTTTCAGGGGCCAACGTCCTGACTTTC. This translates into CASSFPGTGVSGANVLTF. Combining the CDR3 with reference TRBV5-1 and TRBJ2-6 gives the whole variable domain KAGVTQTPRYLIKTRGQQVTLSCSPISGHRSVSWYQQTPGQGLQFLFEYFSETQRNKGNFPGRFSGRQFSNSRSEMNVSTLELGDSALYLCASSFPGTGVSGANVLTFGAGSRLTVL.